Below are 26 T cell receptor beta chains sequenced from a single sample in a study of T-cell memory formation after mild COVID-19. TCRdb ran MiXCR on the 5' RACE reads and lists one entry per CDR3 protein. The sample lists about 340,000 distinct CDR3 sequences; about 15% were seen once. Specimen: PBMCs or a T cell subset sorted from them (not recorded which). Every receptor here comes from a man aged 18 to 35 who had mild COVID-19 (a few samples of this study predate the infection). Cell type and time point are not known.

The chain has TRBV7-6 and TRBJ2-5; TRBD2 aligns across 9 bases. Per the germline V gene, CDR1 is SGHVS and CDR2 is FNYEAQ. Trimming cost V 5 bases and J 4 bases; bases outside gene matches: 14. The CDR3 totals 17 residues. The DNA of the CDR3 is TGTGCCAGCAGCACCCTAGCGGGGTACACTCGGGGAGAGACCCAGTACTTC. This codes for CASSTLAGYTRGETQYF.

This clonotype turned up a few times. The chain couples TRBV23-1 to TRBJ2-4; weak D call: TRBD1 (5 bases). TRBV23-1 is reported as an ORF; its role is uncertain. The length of the CDR3 is 18 residues. V lost 0 bases and J lost 0, with 15 bases in between. The CDR3 DNA is TGCGCCAGCAGTCAATCATCCAGGACACAACTAGCCAAAAACATTCAGTACTTC. Translating it yields CASSQSSRTQLAKNIQYF.

This clonotype has just a few counts. The chain couples TRBV6-5 to TRBJ2-7; tentatively, D is TRBD1 (5 bases). The germline V and J ends were trimmed by 3 bases and 5 bases, with 17 bases remaining between them. Germline V gives CDR1 MNHEY, CDR2 SVGAGI. The CDR3 contains 15 residues. The CDR3 here is CASSYQSDRAHEQYF. The CDR3 DNA is TGTGCCAGCAGTTATCAGTCCGACAGAGCTCACGAGCAGTACTTC.

The chain combines TRBV12-3 or TRBV12-4 with TRBJ2-5, with a tentative D call TRBD1 (5 bases). The CDR3 has 14 residues. V shed 1 base and J shed 2 bases, with 8 bases lying between them. CDR3 in amino acids: CASSLVDTQETQYF. The DNA of the CDR3 is TGTGCCAGCAGTTTAGTGGACACACAAGAGACCCAGTACTTC.

The rearrangement links TRBV9 to TRBJ1-2; D ambiguous. V was cut by 4 bases and J by 1 base, with 8 bases left in between. CDR1 is SGDLS, CDR2 YYNGEE, per germline. The CDR3 is 13 residues long. Written as DNA, the CDR3 is TGTGCCAGCAGCCCAGACGATAACTATGGCTACACCTTC. This sequence encodes CASSPDDNYGYTF.

This clonotype showed up just a few times. This chain uses TRBV5-1 with TRBJ2-3; 7 bases are a match to TRBD1. Germline CDR1 and CDR2: SGHRS and YFSETQ. The CDR3 has 15 residues. J lost 2 bases, V lost 4 bases, and 7 bases had no gene match. The CDR3 bases are TGCGCCAGCAGCCCAACAGGGGACCTCACAGATACGCAGTATTTT. This codes for CASSPTGDLTDTQYF.

This sequence joins TRBV7-4 and TRBJ1-1; TRBD1 might be the D (5 bases). With 6 bases removed from V and 2 bases from J, the gap between germline ends came to 13 bases. CDR3 length: 14 amino acids. Per germline, CDR1 SGHVT and CDR2 SQSDAQ. As DNA, the CDR3 is TGTGCCAGCAGGGGGGGACGGGGAAACACTGAAGCTTTCTTT. As protein: CASRGGRGNTEAFF.

The chain uses TRBV4-1 and TRBJ2-7, with D possibly matching TRBD1 (5 bases). Germline assignment: CDR1 MGHRA and CDR2 YSYEKL. This CDR3 region has 15 residues. V shed 1 base and J shed 4 bases, with 14 bases lying between them. CDR3 amino acids: CASSQVQGSSYEQYF. DNA for the CDR3: TGCGCCAGCAGCCAAGTGCAGGGTTCGTCGTACGAGCAGTACTTC.

In this sample, this clonotype turned up a few times. The chain joins TRBV7-9 to TRBJ1-1, with TRBD1 identical over 8 bases. The V gene's germline CDR1 is SEHNR and CDR2 FQNEAQ (reference sequence). With 5 bases clipped from V and 6 bases from J, the junction kept 2 bases outside the gene matches. The CDR3 extends over 12 amino acids. CDR3 sequence (DNA): TGTGCCAGCAGCAGGACAGGGCCTGAAGCTTTCTTT. It is translated as CASSRTGPEAFF.

Many counts were recorded for this clonotype. The V and J genes are TRBV7-7 and TRBJ2-3; the D gene is possibly TRBD1 (6 bases). V shed 0 bases and J shed 0 bases, with 7 bases lying between them. The CDR3 covers 15 residues. The V gene's germline CDR1 is SSHAT and CDR2 FNYEAQ (reference sequence). DNA for the CDR3: TGTGCCAGCAGCTTAGCGGGGGCCAGCACAGATACGCAGTATTTT. Protein product: CASSLAGASTDTQYF.

CDR3 DNA sequence: TGCGCCAGCAGCTCGGGGACTAGCGGAGAGACCCAGTACTTC. Translated: CASSSGTSGETQYF. V usage is TRBV5-1 and J usage is TRBJ2-5; 11 bases are shared with TRBD2. The junction had 2 bases not matched to a gene; V was cut back by 3 bases and J by 4 bases. The CDR3 is 14 amino acids. CDR1 and CDR2 (germline): SGHRS, YFSETQ.

This chain uses TRBV18 with TRBJ2-1; 8 nucleotides line up with TRBD1. The CDR3 loop spans 14 amino acids. Germline-derived CDR1 and CDR2 are KGHSH and LQKENI. V was clipped by 6 bases and J by 5 bases; unmatched bases: 6. The DNA of the CDR3 is TGTGCCAGCTCTTGGACAGGGAACAACAATGAGCAGTTCTTC. Its translation is CASSWTGNNNEQFF.

This clonotype has a handful of counts. The chain is built from TRBV5-1 and TRBJ2-6; D is perhaps TRBD1 (5 bases). V was pared by 6 bases and J by 2 bases, with 12 bases between. Germline V CDR1 and CDR2: SGHRS, YFSETQ. The CDR3 runs to 15 residues. This CDR3 reads CASTPPGTGANVLTF. CDR3 DNA: TGCGCCAGCACACCCCCAGGGACTGGGGCCAACGTCCTGACTTTC.

This clonotype was detected only a few times. The gene calls are TRBV7-2 and TRBJ2-4, with a possible D match to TRBD1 (7 bases). This CDR3 has 14 amino acids. Germline V gene sequence: CDR1 SGHTA, CDR2 FQGNSA. Deletions cut 4 bases from V and 10 bases from J, with 17 bases between. This CDR3 is CASSSGGDRAIQYF. CDR3 nucleotides: TGTGCCAGCAGCTCCGGAGGGGACAGAGCGATTCAGTACTTC.

This clonotype occurred a few times. The CDR3 nucleotides are TGCAGTGCTAGAAAGACAGGTCCGAACACTGAAGCTTTCTTT. Its protein is CSARKTGPNTEAFF. The chain employs TRBV20-1 and TRBJ1-1, with a possible D match to TRBD1 (6 bases). V lost 2 bases and J 1 base, leaving 11 bases between the germline ends. Germline CDR1 is DFQATT and CDR2 is SNEGSKA (reference sequence). The length of the CDR3 is 14 residues.

This chain joins TRBV20-1 and TRBJ2-7; maybe TRBD2 (5 bases). The CDR3 covers 16 residues. The V end was cut by 1 base, the J end by 0 bases, with 16 bases between. The V gene's germline CDR1 is DFQATT and CDR2 SNEGSKA (reference sequence). The CDR3 loop is CSARGVGGSRSYEQYF. DNA for the CDR3: TGCAGTGCTAGAGGGGTCGGCGGGTCCCGCTCCTACGAGCAGTACTTC.

The V and J genes are TRBV6-6 and TRBJ2-1; 8 bases are shared with TRBD1. Unmatched junction bases numbered 9, after V lost 3 bases and J lost 5 bases. This CDR3 has 16 amino acids. Germline CDR1 and CDR2: MNHNY and SVGAGI (reference sequence). The CDR3 nucleotides are TGTGCCAGCAGTTATTCACGGACAGGGCTGGACAATGAGCAGTTCTTC. Translated, it gives CASSYSRTGLDNEQFF.

In this sample, this clonotype turned up once. The CDR3 DNA is TGCAGTGCTACCAAGGGACCCTACACCGGGGAGCTGTTTTTT. Translating gives CSATKGPYTGELFF. This chain links TRBV20-1 with TRBJ2-2; D may be TRBD1 or TRBD2 (5 bases each). The CDR3 has 14 amino acids. Trimming pared 4 bases from V and 3 bases from J, leaving 12 bases between. Germline values: CDR1 DFQATT, CDR2 SNEGSKA (reference sequence).

This sequence joins TRBV4-2 and TRBJ2-6, with 8 bases lining up with TRBD2. This CDR3 is built from 18 residues. Losses at the gene ends were 0 bases for V and 2 bases for J; bases not matched to a gene: 6. CDR1 and CDR2 from the germline V gene are LGHNA and YNFKEQ. Here the CDR3 DNA reads TGTGCCAGCAGCCAAGATCCGCGGGGGGCTGCTGGGGCCAACGTCCTGACTTTC. This gives the protein CASSQDPRGAAGANVLTF.

In this sample, this clonotype turned up a few times. V is TRBV12-3 or TRBV12-4 and J is TRBJ2-4; the match to TRBD1 covers 8 bases. The CDR3 is made up of 18 amino acids. J gave up 0 bases and V 4 bases, and 11 bases lay outside the gene matches. CDR3 residues: CASSSGPRGPLAKNIQYF. The CDR3 DNA reads TGTGCCAGCAGTTCCGGCCCCAGGGGGCCCCTAGCCAAAAACATTCAGTACTTC.

This clonotype was seen a few times. The genes are TRBV19 and TRBJ2-7; the D gene is possibly TRBD1 (6 bases). The germline V gene encodes CDR1 LNHDA and CDR2 SQIVND (reference sequence). The CDR3 covers 14 residues. Deletions cut 5 bases from V and 2 bases from J, with 13 bases between. This CDR3 is CASSLRDTAYEQYF. DNA for the CDR3: TGTGCCAGTAGTCTCCGGGACACAGCCTACGAGCAGTACTTC.

The chain couples TRBV4-2 to TRBJ2-1; TRBD2 might be the D (5 bases). CDR1 is LGHNA and CDR2 is YNFKEQ in the germline V gene. V was trimmed by 0 bases and J by 13 bases, leaving 19 bases between them. The CDR3 is made up of 15 amino acids. CDR3 coding DNA: TGTGCCAGCAGCCAAGATCTGGCGGGCGAAGGTATACAGTTCTTC. It specifies CASSQDLAGEGIQFF.

The rearrangement joins TRBV12-5 to TRBJ2-2, with no clear D. Trimming pared 2 bases from V and 11 bases from J, leaving 18 bases between. Germline V gene lookup returns CDR1 LGHNT and CDR2 FRNRAP. The length of the CDR3 is 15 residues. CDR3 sequence reads: CASGLRSFDHVELFF. The CDR3, as DNA: TGTGCTAGTGGTTTGAGGAGTTTTGACCACGTAGAGCTGTTTTTT.

This clonotype came up many times. V and J are TRBV29-1 and TRBJ2-1; a possible D gene is TRBD1 (6 bases). The V end lost 6 bases, the J end lost 9 bases, and 18 bases lay between the germline ends. Germline V CDR1 and CDR2: SQVTM, ANQGSEA. This CDR3 spans 13 amino acids. In DNA, the CDR3 is TGCAGCGTACCCCGGGACACCTCGGGTGAGCAGTTCTTC. Translating gives CSVPRDTSGEQFF.

The rearrangement joins TRBV5-5 to TRBJ1-5; 8 bases agree with TRBD1. Germline V gene sequence: CDR1 SGHKS, CDR2 YYEKEE (reference sequence). J lost 6 bases, V lost 0 bases, and 5 bases had no gene match. The CDR3 length is 15 residues. CDR3 DNA sequence: TGTGCCAGCAGCTTGGTGGACAGGGCGGGTCAGCCCCAGCATTTT. Protein sequence: CASSLVDRAGQPQHF. The full variable domain, with the rest looked up from reference TRBV5-5 and TRBJ1-5, is DAGVTQSPTHLIKTRGQQVTLRCSPISGHKSVSWYQQVLGQGPQFIFQYYEKEERGRGNFPDRFSARQFPNYSSELNVNALLLGDSALYLCASSLVDRAGQPQHFGDGTRLSIL.

For this clonotype: The junction does not match germline at one end; this may be a read error. This sequence joins TRBV7-9 and TRBJ1-1, with D unclear. The germline V gene encodes CDR1 SEHNR and CDR2 FQNEAQ (reference sequence). This CDR3 contains 13 residues. CDR3 nucleotide sequence: TGTGCCAGCAGCGACCTCAGAGGTAGTCCCCGGCCATTT. It specifies CASSDLRGSPRPF.